The 9 T cell receptor beta chains presented below share a single source sample, sequenced in a study of post-analysis software for immune sequencing data. Presence of unique molecular identifiers characterized the TCR beta cDNA libraries. TCRdb ran MiXCR on the PCR reads and lists one entry per CDR3 protein. This sample has about 160,000 distinct CDR3 sequences; roughly 40% occur once, and the top ten carry under 30%. This specimen consisted of blood, obtained after autologous hematopoietic stem cell transplantation. These receptors came from a girl under 18 with multiple sclerosis.

This clonotype was picked up a small number of times. The genes are TRBV27 and TRBJ1-1, with no clear D. Trimming took off 7 bases at V and 5 bases at J, with 8 bases between the two ends. This CDR3 has 11 amino acids. CDR1 is MNHEY and CDR2 is SMNVEV in the germline V gene (reference sequence). The CDR3 loop reads CASTSSTEAFF. DNA of the CDR3: TGTGCCAGCACCTCAAGTACTGAAGCTTTCTTT.

A few counts support this clonotype. The gene calls are TRBV5-1 and TRBJ2-1, with 8 nucleotides matching TRBD1. The CDR3 runs to 17 residues. Germline trimming cut 0 bases from V and 4 bases from J; bases unmatched to any gene: 9. Germline CDR1 and CDR2: SGHRS and YFSETQ. The CDR3 DNA follows: TGCGCCAGCAGCTTGGGAGAAGACAGGGGATATTACAATGAGCAGTTCTTC. Translating gives CASSLGEDRGYYNEQFF. The complete variable domain, with remaining parts taken from reference TRBV5-1 and TRBJ2-1, reads KAGVTQTPRYLIKTRGQQVTLSCSPISGHRSVSWYQQTPGQGLQFLFEYFSETQRNKGNFPGRFSGRQFSNSRSEMNVSTLELGDSALYLCASSLGEDRGYYNEQFFGPGTRLTVL.

The rearrangement joins TRBV27 to TRBJ1-2; D gene unclear. This CDR3 is built from 13 residues. Germline values: CDR1 MNHEY, CDR2 SMNVEV (reference sequence). The V and J ends lost 3 bases and 4 bases respectively, with 9 bases between them. CDR3 bases: TGTGCCAGCAGTTTTTCAAGCGGCTATGGCTACACCTTC. This encodes CASSFSSGYGYTF.

A word on this clonotype: A much larger clone is a single base away; this may be a read error. The V gene is TRBV4-3, the J gene TRBJ2-3, with D unclear. The CDR3 has 13 residues. Germline CDR1 LGHNA, CDR2 YSLEER. The CDR3 DNA sequence: TGCGCCAGCAGCCAAGAGAGAAGAGATTCGCAGTATTTT. Its protein product is CASSQERRDSQYF.

The table lists this clonotype with many counts. The rearrangement uses TRBV28 and TRBJ1-2; D unresolved. Germline lookup yields CDR1 MDHEN and CDR2 SYDVKM. The ends were cut back, 4 bases at V and 2 bases at J, with 11 bases in the middle. CDR3 length: 14 residues. The CDR3 here is CASSSSPINYGYTF. CDR3 DNA sequence: TGTGCCAGCAGTTCCTCCCCCATCAACTATGGCTACACCTTC.

This clonotype has just a few counts. V is TRBV7-9 and J is TRBJ1-2; D is perhaps TRBD1 (6 bases). Trimming left V 5 bases short and J 3 bases short, with 10 bases between. The CDR3 totals 13 residues. CDR1 is SEHNR and CDR2 is FQNEAQ in the germline V gene (reference sequence). CDR3 bases: TGTGCCAGCAGCAAAGGACAGCACTATGGCTACACCTTC. Translating it yields CASSKGQHYGYTF. The full variable domain, its missing parts supplied by reference TRBV7-9 and TRBJ1-2, is DTGVSQNPRHKITKRGQNVTFRCDPISEHNRLYWYRQTLGQGPEFLTYFQNEAQLEKSRLLSDRFSAERPKGSFSTLEIQRTEQGDSAMYLCASSKGQHYGYTFGSGTRLTVV.

The table lists this clonotype with a few counts. This chain connects TRBV7-2 to TRBJ1-1; 7 nucleotides match TRBD1. The CDR3 length is 14 residues. The germline V gene has CDR1 SGHTA and CDR2 FQGNSA. V was clipped by 5 bases and J by 4 bases; unmatched bases: 7. CDR3 nucleotide sequence: TGTGCCAGCAGCCCGACAGGGTGGGGCACTGAAGCTTTCTTT. Translated: CASSPTGWGTEAFF.

This rearrangement joins TRBV7-9 to TRBJ2-1; D may be TRBD2 (6 bases). This CDR3 region has 14 residues. Trimming left V 4 bases short and J 6 bases short, with 13 bases between. The germline V gene encodes CDR1 SEHNR and CDR2 FQNEAQ (reference sequence). As DNA, the CDR3 is TGTGCCAGCAGCTCGGACCTAGCGACCAATGAGCAGTTCTTC. It encodes CASSSDLATNEQFF.

V and J are TRBV24-1 and TRBJ1-1; maybe TRBD1 (6 bases). The CDR3 is 12 residues long. From germline, CDR1 is KGHDR and CDR2 SFDVKD. V was pared by 4 bases and J by 8 bases, with 10 bases between. In nucleotides, the CDR3 is TGTGCCACCAGTGACCAGGGGACAGAAGCTTTCTTT. Encoded protein: CATSDQGTEAFF.